The 14 T cell receptor beta chains listed next were all sequenced from one sample in a study of cytotoxic CD8 clonotypes in ibrutinib-treated CLL. Sequencing used immunoSEQ multiplex PCR; TCRdb keeps in-frame clones, though not all of them. Of nearly 300,000 clones listed, more than 70% are singletons. Here the sequenced sample was PBMCs, taken at disease progression, from a patient treated with ibrutinib. The receptors shown here come from a human donor with chronic lymphocytic leukemia.

This clone was detected once. The J gene is TRBJ2-2, the V gene TRBV10-3, with no clear D. Germline CDR1 reads ENHRY; CDR2 reads SYGVKD. The CDR3 runs to 14 residues. V was shortened by 9 bases and J by 0 bases, with 11 bases between the two germline ends. CDR3 in amino acids: CAMSIDSNTGELFF. In nucleotides, the CDR3 is TGTGCCATGTCAATTGATTCGAACACCGGGGAGCTGTTTTTT.

J is TRBJ2-7 and V is TRBV4-1; 8 bases agree with TRBD2. Germline trimming cut 0 bases from V and 2 bases from J; bases unmatched to any gene: 12. The germline V gene has CDR1 MGHRA and CDR2 YSYEKL. The CDR3 sequence is 18 residues long. The CDR3 loop is CASSQEDCGGLFPYEQYF. CDR3 DNA sequence: TGCGCCAGCAGCCAAGAAGATTGCGGGGGGCTTTTCCCCTACGAGCAGTACTTC.

The chain joins TRBV19 to TRBJ2-2, with D possibly being TRBD1 (6 bases). CDR1 and CDR2 (germline): LNHDA, SQIVND (reference sequence). Deletions cut 7 bases from V and 1 base from J, with 10 bases between. The CDR3 length is 14 residues. The CDR3 DNA is TGTGCCAGTACCCCGACAGGGAACACCGGGGAGCTGTTTTTT. This sequence encodes CASTPTGNTGELFF.

V gene TRBV14 combines with J gene TRBJ1-6; a possible D gene is TRBD1 (5 bases). In germline, CDR1 is SGHDN, CDR2 FVKESK. The CDR3 has 16 amino acids. V dropped 4 bases and J dropped 4 bases, with 14 bases sitting between them. As DNA, the CDR3 is TGTGCCAGCAGCCCACTTAACGAGGGGTATAATTCACCCCTCCACTTT. It is translated as CASSPLNEGYNSPLHF.

The J gene is TRBJ2-5, the V gene TRBV6-5, with D possibly TRBD1 on 5 matching bases. Germline lookup yields CDR1 MNHEY and CDR2 SVGAGI. The V end was cut by 0 bases, the J end by 0 bases, with 8 bases between. CDR3 length: 15 amino acids. The CDR3 region is CASSYSRTNQETQYF. Written as DNA, the CDR3 is TGTGCCAGCAGTTACTCACGGACAAACCAAGAGACCCAGTACTTC.

The sample holds one count of this clone. The chain joins TRBV6-5 to TRBJ1-1; D gene ambiguous. V shed 1 base and J shed 3 bases, with 9 bases lying between them. CDR3 length: 14 residues. CDR1 MNHEY and CDR2 SVGAGI come from the germline V gene. The CDR3: CASSYLPGHTEAFF. CDR3 bases: TGTGCCAGCAGTTACTTACCAGGCCACACTGAAGCTTTCTTT.

The chain links TRBV6-5 to TRBJ1-1; D possibly corresponds to TRBD1 (6 bases). Germline assignment: CDR1 MNHEY and CDR2 SVGAGI. The CDR3 contains 14 residues. Trimming left V 4 bases short and J 1 base short, with 10 bases between. The CDR3 DNA is TGTGCCAGCAGTTTCACAGGGCCGAACACTGAAGCTTTCTTT. It translates to CASSFTGPNTEAFF.

The CDR3 sequence is CASSFSPGQAYEQYF. DNA of the CDR3: TGTGCCAGCAGTTTTAGTCCGGGACAAGCCTACGAGCAGTACTTC. The chain has TRBV7-8 and TRBJ2-7; D might be TRBD1 (6 bases). CDR1 is SGHVS, CDR2 FQNEAQ, per germline. The CDR3 has 15 residues. The V end lost 6 bases, the J end lost 2 bases, and 17 bases lay between the germline ends.

Note on this clone: The identical CDR3 is also encoded by other nucleotide sequences in the sample. This chain joins TRBV5-1 and TRBJ2-3; 9 bases line up with TRBD2. With V trimmed by 4 bases and J by 4 bases, 4 bases remained unmatched. Germline V gives CDR1 SGHRS, CDR2 YFSETQ. The CDR3 covers 14 residues. CDR3 nucleotides: TGCGCCAGCAGCCTTAGCGGGGGCCCAGATACGCAGTATTTT. Amino acid sequence: CASSLSGGPDTQYF.

The V gene is TRBV13, the J gene TRBJ2-3; 7 bases line up with TRBD2. The germline V gene encodes CDR1 PRHDT and CDR2 FYEKMQ (reference sequence). V dropped 8 bases and J dropped 3; count of bases not matched to a gene: 5. The CDR3 has 13 amino acids. Here the CDR3 reads CASGGGDTDTQYF. The CDR3 nucleotides read TGTGCCAGCGGGGGAGGGGATACAGATACGCAGTATTTT.

The chain carries TRBV11-2 and TRBJ1-6; possible D gene TRBD1, 6 bases. Trimming took 5 bases from V and 5 from J, leaving 13 bases between them. CDR3 length: 15 amino acids. Germline lookup yields CDR1 SGHAT and CDR2 FQNNGV. In DNA form, the CDR3 reads TGTGCCAGCAGCGGCCGGGACATAGATAATTCACCCCTCCACTTT. Its protein product is CASSGRDIDNSPLHF.

V is TRBV6-6 and J is TRBJ1-5; 10 bases agree with TRBD1. The germline CDR1 and CDR2 sequences are MNHNY and SVGAGI (reference sequence). V dropped 6 bases and J dropped 5; count of bases not matched to a gene: 10. This CDR3 is built from 16 residues. CDR3 amino acids: CASRLEKGTGDQPQHF. The DNA for the CDR3 is TGTGCCAGCAGGCTGGAAAAGGGGACAGGGGATCAGCCCCAGCATTTT.

The chain uses TRBV5-1 and TRBJ2-1; TRBD1 aligns across 9 bases. This CDR3 comprises 16 residues. V gave up 4 bases and J gave up 6 bases; unmatched junction bases: 11. Germline V gives CDR1 SGHRS, CDR2 YFSETQ. This CDR3 reads CASSPKGTGSPNEQFF. As DNA, the CDR3 is TGCGCCAGCAGCCCAAAAGGGACAGGGTCCCCCAATGAGCAGTTCTTC.

This rearrangement joins TRBV19 to TRBJ1-5; D is ambiguous. The germline V gene has CDR1 LNHDA and CDR2 SQIVND (reference sequence). The CDR3 consists of 16 residues. The V and J ends lost 3 bases and 0 bases respectively, with 12 bases between them. The CDR3 loop is CASSIPVGYSNQPQHF. CDR3 in DNA: TGTGCCAGTAGTATTCCGGTCGGATATAGCAATCAGCCCCAGCATTTT.